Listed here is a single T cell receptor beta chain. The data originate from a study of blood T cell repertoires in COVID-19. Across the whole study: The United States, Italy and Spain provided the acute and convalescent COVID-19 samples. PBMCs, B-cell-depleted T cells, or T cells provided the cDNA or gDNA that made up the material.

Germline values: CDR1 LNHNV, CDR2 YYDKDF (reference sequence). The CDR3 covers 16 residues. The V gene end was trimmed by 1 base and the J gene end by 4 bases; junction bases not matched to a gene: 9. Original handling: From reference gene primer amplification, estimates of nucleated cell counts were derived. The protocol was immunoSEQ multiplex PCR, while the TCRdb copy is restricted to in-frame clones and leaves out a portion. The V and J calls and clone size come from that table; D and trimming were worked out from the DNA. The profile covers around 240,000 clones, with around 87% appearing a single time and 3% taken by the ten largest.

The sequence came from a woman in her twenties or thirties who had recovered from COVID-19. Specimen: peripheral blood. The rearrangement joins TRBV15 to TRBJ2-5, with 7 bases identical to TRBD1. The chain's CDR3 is CATSRVGQGVRETQYF. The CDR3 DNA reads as TGTGCCACCAGCAGAGTCGGGCAGGGGGTTCGAGAGACCCAGTACTTC.